This TCR beta chain was identified in a study of cytomegalovirus exposure and HLA in healthy donors. CDR1 is SQVTM, CDR2 ANQGSEA, per germline. CDR3 length: 13 amino acids. The germline V and J ends were trimmed by 6 bases and 1 base, with 12 bases remaining between them. Profiled with immunoSEQ multiplex PCR; TCRdb holds only in-frame clones, not every one. This sample has nearly 200,000 clones, with 84% found just once. The clonotype was recovered from a woman aged 30 to 39 in good health and CMV-seropositive. Sequenced: PBMCs. The chain combines TRBV29-1 with TRBJ1-1, with D possibly TRBD1 on 5 matching bases. The CDR3 DNA is TGCAGCGTGAAACTGGGGGGGAACACTGAAGCTTTCTTT. Amino acids: CSVKLGGNTEAFF.